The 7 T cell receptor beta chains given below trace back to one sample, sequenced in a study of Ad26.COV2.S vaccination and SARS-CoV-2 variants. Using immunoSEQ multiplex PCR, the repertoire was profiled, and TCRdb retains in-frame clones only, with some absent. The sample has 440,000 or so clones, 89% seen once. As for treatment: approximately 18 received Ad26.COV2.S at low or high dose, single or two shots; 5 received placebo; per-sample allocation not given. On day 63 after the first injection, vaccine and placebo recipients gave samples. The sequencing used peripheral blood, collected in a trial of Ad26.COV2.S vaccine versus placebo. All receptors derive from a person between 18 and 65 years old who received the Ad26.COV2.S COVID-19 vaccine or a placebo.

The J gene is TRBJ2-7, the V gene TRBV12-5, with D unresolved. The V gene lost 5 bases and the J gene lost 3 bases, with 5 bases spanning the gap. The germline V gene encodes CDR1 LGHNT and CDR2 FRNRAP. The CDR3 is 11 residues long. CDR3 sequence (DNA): TGTGCTAGTGGTCCCCTCTACGAGCAGTACTTC. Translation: CASGPLYEQYF.

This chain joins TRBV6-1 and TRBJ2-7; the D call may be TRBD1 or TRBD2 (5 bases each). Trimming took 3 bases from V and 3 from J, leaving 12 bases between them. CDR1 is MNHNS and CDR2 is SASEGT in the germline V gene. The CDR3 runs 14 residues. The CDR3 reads CASSEGPRVYEQYF. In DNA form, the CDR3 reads TGTGCCAGCAGTGAGGGACCGCGAGTCTACGAGCAGTACTTC.

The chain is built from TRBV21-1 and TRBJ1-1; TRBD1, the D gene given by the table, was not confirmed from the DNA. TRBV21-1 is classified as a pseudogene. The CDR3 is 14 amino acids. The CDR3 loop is CASSKGQGDTEAFF. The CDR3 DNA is TGTGCCAGCAGCAAAGGACAGGGGGACACTGAAGCTTTCTTT.

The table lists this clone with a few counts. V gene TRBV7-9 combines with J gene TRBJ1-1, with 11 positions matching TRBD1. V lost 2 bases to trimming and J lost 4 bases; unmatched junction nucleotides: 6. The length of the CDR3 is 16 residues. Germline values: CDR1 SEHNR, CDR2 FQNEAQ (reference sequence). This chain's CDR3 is CASSLFTGQGGTEAFF. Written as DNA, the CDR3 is TGTGCCAGCAGCTTATTTACGGGACAGGGGGGCACTGAAGCTTTCTTT.

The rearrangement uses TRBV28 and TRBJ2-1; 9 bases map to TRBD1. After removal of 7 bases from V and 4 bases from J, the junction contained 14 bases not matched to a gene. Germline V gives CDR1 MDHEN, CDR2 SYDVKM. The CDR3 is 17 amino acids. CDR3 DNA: TGTGCCAGCACCCCGTTATTCAGGGACAGGGCTTACAATGAGCAGTTCTTC. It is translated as CASTPLFRDRAYNEQFF.

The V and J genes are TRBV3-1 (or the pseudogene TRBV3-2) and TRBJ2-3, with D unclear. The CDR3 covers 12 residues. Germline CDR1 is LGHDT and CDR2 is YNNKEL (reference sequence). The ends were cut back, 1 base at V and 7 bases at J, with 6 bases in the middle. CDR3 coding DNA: TGTGCCAGCAGCCAAGCCGGGCATACGCAGTATTTT. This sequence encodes CASSQAGHTQYF.

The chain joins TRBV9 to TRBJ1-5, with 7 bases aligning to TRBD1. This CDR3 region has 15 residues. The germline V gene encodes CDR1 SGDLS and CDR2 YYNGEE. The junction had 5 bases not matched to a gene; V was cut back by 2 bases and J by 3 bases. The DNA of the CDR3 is TGTGCCAGCAGCGTCTCGGGACAGATCAATCAGCCCCAGCATTTT. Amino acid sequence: CASSVSGQINQPQHF.